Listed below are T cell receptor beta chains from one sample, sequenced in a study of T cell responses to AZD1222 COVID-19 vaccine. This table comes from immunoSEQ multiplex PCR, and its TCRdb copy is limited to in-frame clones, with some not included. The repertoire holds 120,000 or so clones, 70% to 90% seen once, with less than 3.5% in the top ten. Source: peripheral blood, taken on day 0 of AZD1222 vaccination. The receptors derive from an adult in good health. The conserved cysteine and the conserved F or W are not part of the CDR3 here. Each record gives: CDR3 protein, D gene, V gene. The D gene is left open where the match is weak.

cdr3_aa: ASSQAGQGYYEQY
d_call: TRBD1
v_call: TRBV4-1

cdr3_aa: ASSLEGGVAGANVLT
d_call: NA
v_call: TRBV5-1

cdr3_aa: ASSPSSGVQETQY
d_call: TRBD2
v_call: TRBV7-2

cdr3_aa: ASLQVVGDTQY
d_call: NA
v_call: TRBV19

cdr3_aa: ASSLLGGSNSPLH
d_call: NA
v_call: TRBV5-6

cdr3_aa: ASSDRTGSGGYT
d_call: TRBD1
v_call: TRBV6-4

cdr3_aa: ASSQGGLAKNIQY
d_call: NA
v_call: TRBV3-1/TRBV3-2

cdr3_aa: ASSYGQPQLYGYT
d_call: NA
v_call: TRBV5-6

cdr3_aa: ASSFGQGANYEAF
d_call: TRBD1
v_call: TRBV9

cdr3_aa: ASSLDGVNTEAF
d_call: NA
v_call: TRBV5-1

cdr3_aa: ASSSRGQSLTYEQY
d_call: TRBD1
v_call: TRBV7-2

cdr3_aa: ASSPGTRAEGEQY
d_call: TRBD2
v_call: TRBV18

cdr3_aa: SVRDSNQPQH
d_call: NA
v_call: TRBV29-1

cdr3_aa: ATVGRLSQPQH
d_call: NA
v_call: TRBV24-1

cdr3_aa: ASSQDVGGGLSRTDTQY
d_call: NA
v_call: TRBV4-3

cdr3_aa: ASRSRDRSEKLF
d_call: TRBD1
v_call: TRBV19

cdr3_aa: ASSPVGEQYKNIQY
d_call: NA
v_call: TRBV19

cdr3_aa: ASSLGRGALEKLF
d_call: NA
v_call: TRBV28

cdr3_aa: ASSGGLAGGPRKF
d_call: TRBD2
v_call: TRBV28

cdr3_aa: ASRDRGIRSNQPQH
d_call: TRBD1
v_call: TRBV28

cdr3_aa: ASSARSSNEKLF
d_call: NA
v_call: TRBV7-2

cdr3_aa: ASRRGDSNSPLH
d_call: NA
v_call: TRBV19

cdr3_aa: ASSFRQGSGGYT
d_call: TRBD1
v_call: TRBV6-5

cdr3_aa: ASSRDGLNTEAF
d_call: NA
v_call: TRBV6-5

cdr3_aa: ASRTSGNEQF
d_call: TRBD2
v_call: TRBV2

cdr3_aa: AWELGGPRYT
d_call: NA
v_call: TRBV30

cdr3_aa: ASSVMTSNTEAF
d_call: NA
v_call: TRBV3-1/TRBV3-2

cdr3_aa: ASGTAGVTDTQY
d_call: TRBD2
v_call: TRBV18

cdr3_aa: SVVAPPTEAF
d_call: NA
v_call: TRBV29-1

cdr3_aa: ATTRGVIRYEQY
d_call: NA
v_call: TRBV6-5